This TCR beta chain was observed in a study of OX40 agonist ivuxolimab in advanced cancers. General study points: The study found that CD8+ T cells averaged more expanded clones than CD4+. Clonal expansion from baseline to week 6 occurred in both CD4+ and CD8+ T cells.

Profiling relied on immunoSEQ multiplex PCR, and the TCRdb table lists in-frame clones only, not all of them. The table shows around 35,000 clones, with roughly 80% occurring only once. Of note for this clone: No antigen is known for it.

Germline values: CDR1 MNHEY, CDR2 SMNVEV (reference sequence). With 3 bases clipped from V and 7 bases from J, the junction kept 4 bases outside the gene matches. This CDR3 is built from 13 residues. V is TRBV27 and J is TRBJ1-1, with 8 bases that match TRBD1. The material was CD4+ or CD8+ T cells sorted from blood, obtained in a trial of the OX40 agonist ivuxolimab. The sequence derives from an adult with an advanced solid tumor such as melanoma, head and neck, liver or kidney cancer. This CDR3 reads CASSLTGEYEAFF. Here the CDR3 DNA reads TGTGCCAGCAGTTTGACAGGGGAATATGAAGCTTTCTTT.